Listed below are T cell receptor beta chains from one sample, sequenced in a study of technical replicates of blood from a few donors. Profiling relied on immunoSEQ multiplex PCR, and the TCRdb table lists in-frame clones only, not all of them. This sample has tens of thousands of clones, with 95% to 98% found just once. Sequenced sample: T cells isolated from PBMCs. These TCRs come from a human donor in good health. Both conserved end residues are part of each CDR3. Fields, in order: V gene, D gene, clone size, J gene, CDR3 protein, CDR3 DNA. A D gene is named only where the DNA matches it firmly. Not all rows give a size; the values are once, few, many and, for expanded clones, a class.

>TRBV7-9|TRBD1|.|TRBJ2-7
CASSGGYHEQYF
TGTGCCAGTTCAGGGGGTTACCACGAGCAGTACTTC
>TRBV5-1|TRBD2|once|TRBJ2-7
CASSLRTSGNNEQYF
TGCGCCAGCAGCTTGCGGACTAGCGGGAACAACGAGCAGTACTTC
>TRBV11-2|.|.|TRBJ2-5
CASSSIGGMETQYF
TGTGCCAGCAGCTCTATCGGGGGTATGGAGACCCAGTACTTC
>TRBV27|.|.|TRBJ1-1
CASSLTAGSTEAFF
TGTGCCAGCAGTTTAACGGCCGGGAGCACTGAAGCTTTCTTT
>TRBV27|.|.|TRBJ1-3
CASSISPIQGYSGNTIYF
TGTGCCAGCAGTATCAGCCCGATACAGGGTTATTCTGGAAACACCATATATTTT
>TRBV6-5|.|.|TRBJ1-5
CASRPPGINQPQHF
TGTGCCAGCAGACCCCCAGGGATCAATCAGCCCCAGCATTTT
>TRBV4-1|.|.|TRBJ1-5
CASSRTDLGVVDQPQHF
TGCGCCAGCAGCCGGACAGACCTTGGGGTAGTAGATCAGCCCCAGCATTTT
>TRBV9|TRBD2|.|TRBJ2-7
CASSVGLAGAYYEQYF
TGTGCCAGCAGCGTAGGACTAGCGGGGGCTTACTACGAGCAGTACTTC
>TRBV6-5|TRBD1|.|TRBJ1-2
CASSEGADTF
TGTGCCAGCAGTGAGGGGGCAGACACCTTC
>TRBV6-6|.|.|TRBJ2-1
CASGDGLPSYNEQFF
TGTGCCAGCGGGGATGGACTCCCTTCTTACAATGAGCAGTTCTTC